The 13 T cell receptor beta chains presented below share a single source sample, sequenced in a study of T cell responses to AZD1222 COVID-19 vaccine. TCRdb's copy holds only in-frame clones and misses some; the assay was immunoSEQ multiplex PCR. The sample consists of about 180,000 clones, about 93% of them appearing once. The sequencing used peripheral blood, collected 28 days after the second dose of the MenACWY control vaccine. These receptors all come from an adult who received the MenACWY meningococcal vaccine as a control.

This clone was counted once. This rearrangement joins TRBV29-1 to TRBJ2-5; either TRBD1 or TRBD2 may fit D (5 bases each). Germline CDR1 SQVTM, CDR2 ANQGSEA. V lost 2 bases and J 4 bases, leaving 8 bases between the germline ends. This CDR3 spans 12 amino acids. The chain's CDR3 is CSVELGRETQYF. The CDR3 nucleotides read TGCAGCGTTGAACTGGGACGAGAGACCCAGTACTTC.

The chain combines TRBV7-3 with TRBJ2-1, with D possibly TRBD2 on 6 matching bases. V dropped 1 base and J dropped 0 bases, with 13 bases sitting between them. The CDR3 is 17 residues long. Germline values: CDR1 SGHTA, CDR2 FQGTGA. The CDR3 loop reads CASSLMGPTSSYNEQFF. CDR3 in DNA: TGTGCCAGCAGCTTAATGGGACCGACTAGCTCCTACAATGAGCAGTTCTTC.

The rearrangement joins TRBV5-8 to TRBJ2-2; 10 nucleotides match TRBD1. The CDR3 spans 16 residues. The J segment lost 7 bases and the V segment lost 5 bases, leaving 11 bases of the junction unmatched. Germline assignment: CDR1 SGHTS and CDR2 YDEGEE. The CDR3 region is CASRQGQGKYHGELFF. The CDR3 nucleotides are TGTGCCAGCAGGCAGGGACAGGGGAAGTATCACGGGGAGCTGTTTTTT.

This clone appeared once. The J gene is TRBJ2-5, the V gene TRBV12-3 or TRBV12-4; D gene uncertain. Trimming removed 2 bases from V and 3 bases from J, with 7 bases in between. There are 13 residues in the CDR3. The CDR3 loop is CASSLHGEETQYF. The CDR3 DNA sequence: TGTGCCAGCAGTTTACATGGGGAAGAGACCCAGTACTTC.

In its sample, this clone was seen once. The rearrangement links TRBV6-5 to TRBJ2-3; TRBD2 aligns across 8 bases. V lost 5 bases and J lost 2; bases outside the gene matches: 6. CDR1 is MNHEY, CDR2 SVGAGI, per germline. The CDR3 has 15 amino acids. CDR3 residues: CASSRGLGVTDTQYF. The CDR3 nucleotides read TGTGCCAGCAGTCGGGGACTAGGGGTCACAGATACGCAGTATTTT.

The V and J genes are TRBV6-6 and TRBJ2-5; D call uncertain. The CDR3 contains 17 residues. The germline gives CDR1 MNHNY, CDR2 SVGAGI (reference sequence). Trimming took 5 bases from V and 7 from J, leaving 26 bases between them. The CDR3 DNA is TGTGCCAGCAGTCCAAGAGGTCTGCAGAGAATCCCGGGGACCCAGTACTTC. Amino acids: CASSPRGLQRIPGTQYF.

This chain connects TRBV19 to TRBJ2-7; D call uncertain. V was clipped by 6 bases and J by 1 base, with 10 bases between them. This CDR3 has 13 amino acids. Germline V lookup: CDR1 LNHDA, CDR2 SQIVND (reference sequence). The CDR3 region is CASSPQLSYEQYF. The CDR3 coding sequence is TGTGCCAGTAGCCCTCAGTTATCCTACGAGCAGTACTTC.

This clone appeared once. The rearrangement links TRBV6-5 to TRBJ1-1, with D hard to call. CDR3 size: 14 residues. Between the trimmed V and J ends, which lost 7 bases and 1 base, there was a span of 13 bases. Germline lookup yields CDR1 MNHEY and CDR2 SVGAGI. The CDR3 DNA reads as TGTGCCAGCAAAGTCCGGGGAAGGAACACTGAAGCTTTCTTT. Translation gives CASKVRGRNTEAFF.

V usage is TRBV5-1 and J usage is TRBJ2-5; the match to TRBD1 covers 10 bases. Germline assignment: CDR1 SGHRS and CDR2 YFSETQ. V shed 3 bases, J shed 5 bases, and the junction held 1 base outside the gene matches. The CDR3 loop spans 13 amino acids. The CDR3 DNA reads as TGCGCCAGCAGCTCGGGACAGGGGGAGACCCAGTACTTC. Translating it yields CASSSGQGETQYF.

This sequence joins TRBV9 and TRBJ1-1; the D is unclear. The CDR3 runs to 13 residues. Germline values: CDR1 SGDLS, CDR2 YYNGEE. V dropped 1 base and J dropped 4 bases, with 8 bases sitting between them. The CDR3 coding sequence is TGTGCCAGCAGCGTATTGGACCGCACTGAAGCTTTCTTT. Its translation: CASSVLDRTEAFF.

The genes are TRBV15 and TRBJ1-4, with 7 positions matching TRBD1. V was clipped by 1 base and J by 8 bases; unmatched bases: 7. This CDR3 comprises 15 residues. Germline CDR1 LNHNV, CDR2 YYDKDF (reference sequence). CDR3 DNA sequence: TGTGCCACCAGCAGAGGAGACAGGGAGGGAGAAAAACTGTTTTTT. Residues: CATSRGDREGEKLFF.

The chain carries TRBV3-1 (or the pseudogene TRBV3-2) and TRBJ1-2, with a possible D match to TRBD1 (5 bases). From germline, CDR1 is LGHDT and CDR2 YNNKEL (reference sequence). The CDR3 has 14 residues. Trimming removed 1 base from V and 2 bases from J, with 8 bases in between. CDR3 loop: CASSQARQNYGYTF. In DNA form, the CDR3 reads TGTGCCAGCAGCCAAGCCCGACAGAACTATGGCTACACCTTC.

V gene TRBV6-2 or TRBV6-3 combines with J gene TRBJ2-5; 7 bases map to TRBD1. Trimming cost V 5 bases and J 5 bases; bases outside gene matches: 5. Germline V CDR1 and CDR2: MNHEY, SVGEGT. This CDR3 contains 13 residues. Here the CDR3 DNA reads TGTGCCAGCAGTCGACAGGGTAGCGAGACCCAGTACTTC. Amino acid sequence: CASSRQGSETQYF.